What follows is one T cell receptor beta chain and its context. This clonotype came up many times. Its target antigen remains unknown. The sample holds no much larger clone one base away, and base qualities are not on file. Lymph node samples came from the axillary draining lymph nodes of breast cancer patients. This sample is drawn from a study of breast tumors, draining lymph nodes, adjacent tissues listed by TCRdb under 2016. Background on the whole study: The study compared TCR beta repertoires across tumor, adjacent nontumor tissue and axillary lymph nodes from breast cancer patients. The study aimed to assess the relationships and possible T-cell exchange between tumor, surrounding tissue and draining lymph node repertoires in human breast cancer. Summary of the overall study and its limitations: Tumor and nontumor tissue repertoires were significantly more similar in luminal-like than in basal-like breast cancer. A scenario in which most tumor T cells derive from the lymph node and then expand within tumor tissue was judged to be consistent with the data. Rather than being directly demonstrated, the conclusion that tumor T cells originate in lymph nodes was presented as consistent with a hypothesis. Tumor T-cell repertoires showed less diversity than lymph node repertoires and more diversity than nontumor tissue repertoires, and tumor T-cell repertoires showed preferential V and J gene usage.

TCRdb lists the instrument as Illumina HiSeq 2000. Multiplex PCR amplification was used to build the TCR beta chain libraries. High-throughput sequencing was used to analyze the amplified TCR beta chain products. TCRdb reprocessing: public reads trimmed at Q25 with fastp, clones called with MiXCR, in-frame beta chains kept. Each record represents a unique CDR3 protein, reported with the most common genes and DNA among its rows. Present in this sample are approximately 210,000 distinct CDR3 sequences, around 34% of which were seen just once. The top ten clones comprise over 3.5% of the sample. From its cysteine to its phenylalanine, the CDR3 spans 14 amino acids. Of the read, only the CDR3 DNA is kept; its 42 bases are in frame from base 1. V gives up 6 bases and J gives up 2 bases, and the segment between their germline ends measures 10 bases. CDR1 and CDR2 (MNHEY, SMNVEV) derive from the germline V gene (reference sequence).

The chain is made from TRBV27 and TRBJ2-2; tentative D gene TRBD1, with 5 bases matching. The sample consisted of axillary lymph node tissue. The receptor's source is a female donor with breast cancer. Some clones in this sample may be carry-over from other donors' samples. CDR3 region: CASSLGANTGELFF. The sequence in DNA is TGTGCCAGCAGCTTAGGGGCTAACACCGGGGAGCTGTTTTTT.